This T cell receptor (beta chain) was captured in a study of shared clonotypes between healthy human individuals. Study details: Three CD4 naive, three CD4 memory, two CD8 naive and one CD8 memory plate were used per donor. General study points: Only blood was sampled; tissue repertoires likely differ.

The study separated CD4+ cells into CD45RA+ naive and CD45RA-negative memory subsets. About this clone itself: Its antigen is not known.

The trim removed 5 bases at V and 4 bases at J, leaving 9 bases unmatched. Germline-derived CDR1 and CDR2 are LGHNA and YSLEER. This CDR3 is 15 amino acids long. Some clones are missing from TCRdb's copy, which holds only in-frame ones; the method was immunoSEQ multiplex PCR. The data show roughly 300,000 clones, 70% to 75% seen once. This TCR was recovered from a man aged 25-40 years in good health. The chain is built from TRBV4-3 and TRBJ2-3; 7 bases are shared with TRBD1. Sequenced material: memory CD4+ T cells sorted from blood. Subset defined: CD45RA-negative fraction. The CDR3 loop reads CASSLQGIKADTQYF. CDR3 bases: TGCGCCAGCAGCTTACAGGGGATCAAAGCAGATACGCAGTATTTT.